These T cell receptor beta chains were read from a single sample in a study of blood T cell repertoires in COVID-19. The table came from immunoSEQ multiplex PCR; TCRdb's copy has only in-frame clones and leaves some out. In the table there are 270,000 or so clones, 88% of which are singletons. Sample: PBMCs or T cells enriched from blood (not recorded which). Receptors originate from a woman in her 40s with acute COVID-19. Both conserved end residues are part of each CDR3. The D gene is left open where the match is weak. Clone size, where shown, is once, few, many, or a class for clones that have expanded.

CDR3aa	CDR3nt	abundance	d_gene	j_gene	v_gene
CASSVALDYGYTF	TGTGCCAGCAGTGTGGCTCTTGACTATGGCTACACCTTC	NA	NA	TRBJ1-2	TRBV2
CASSPPGEYYEQYF	TGTGCCAGCTCACCACCGGGAGAATACTACGAGCAGTACTTC	NA	NA	TRBJ2-7	TRBV18
CASSRDRDSEQFF	TGCGCCAGCAGCCGAGACCGGGACTCCGAGCAGTTCTTC	NA	NA	TRBJ2-1	TRBV4-1
CASSPLLAGASDTQYF	TGTGCCAGCAGTCCTTTACTAGCGGGAGCAAGCGATACGCAGTATTTT	NA	TRBD2	TRBJ2-3	TRBV28
CASSLYAGGPTDTQYF	TGTGCCAGCAGCTTGTATGCGGGAGGGCCCACAGATACGCAGTATTTT	once	TRBD2	TRBJ2-3	TRBV5-6
CATSDPGHNYGYTF	TGTGCCACCAGTGACCCCGGACACAACTATGGCTACACCTTC	few	NA	TRBJ1-2	TRBV24-1
CATHTGRRGNQPQHF	TGTGCCACCCATACAGGGCGCCGAGGCAATCAGCCCCAGCATTTT	NA	NA	TRBJ1-5	TRBV15
CASSQDPRANYEQYF	TGCGCCAGCAGCCAAGATCCGCGGGCCAACTACGAGCAGTACTTC	NA	NA	TRBJ2-7	TRBV4-1
CASSPRTGFGQPQHF	TGTGCCAGCAGCCCGCGGACAGGGTTTGGACAGCCCCAGCATTTT	NA	TRBD1	TRBJ1-5	TRBV7-2
CASGSGQGSGNTIYF	TGTGCCAGTGGATCGGGACAGGGGTCTGGAAACACCATATATTTT	NA	TRBD1	TRBJ1-3	TRBV19
CASSLINVRGSAPDTQYF	TGCGCCAGCAGCCTAATAAACGTGCGGGGTTCGGCCCCCGATACGCAGTATTTT	NA	NA	TRBJ2-3	TRBV4-3
CATSEGSSYNSPLHF	TGTGCCACCAGTGAGGGGAGCTCCTATAATTCACCCCTCCACTTT	NA	NA	TRBJ1-6	TRBV24-1
CATSDLWSSDEQFF	TGTGCCACCAGTGATTTATGGAGCTCCGATGAGCAGTTCTTC	NA	NA	TRBJ2-1	TRBV24-1
CASSFGGSYNEQFF	TGTGCCAGCAGCTTCGGGGGATCGTACAATGAGCAGTTCTTC	NA	NA	TRBJ2-1	TRBV7-9
CASSPRTDLNTEAFF	TGTGCCAGCAGTCCACGGACAGACTTGAACACTGAAGCTTTCTTT	NA	NA	TRBJ1-1	TRBV27
CAISDLTGEGAGQETQYF	TGTGCCATCAGTGACCTCACAGGGGAAGGGGCGGGCCAAGAGACCCAGTACTTC	NA	TRBD1	TRBJ2-5	TRBV10-3
CAWENYNEQFF	TGTGCCTGGGAGAACTACAATGAGCAGTTCTTC	NA	NA	TRBJ2-1	TRBV30
CASSFSGASNTEAFF	TGTGCCAGCAGCTTCTCAGGGGCCTCTAACACTGAAGCTTTCTTT	NA	NA	TRBJ1-1	TRBV11-3
CASSSYPGQTYEQYF	TGTGCCAGCAGCAGTTACCCGGGACAGACCTACGAGCAGTACTTC	NA	TRBD1	TRBJ2-7	TRBV7-8
CASIPGTNTGELFF	TGTGCCAGCATTCCGGGAACGAACACCGGGGAGCTGTTTTTT	few	NA	TRBJ2-2	TRBV6-5
CASSLKSPRGLNSPLHF	TGTGCCAGCAGCTTGAAGAGCCCCAGGGGGTTAAATTCACCCCTCCACTTT	few	TRBD1	TRBJ1-6	TRBV5-5